Only a few counts were recorded for the clone carrying this TCR beta chain. TCRdb's table, derived via immunoSEQ multiplex PCR, lists solely in-frame clones and lacks some. The profile shows 75,000 to 100,000 clones, approximately 72% of them singletons. The data originate from a study of radiotherapy plus CTLA-4 blockade in lung cancer. V shed 1 base and J 2 bases; nucleotides not matched to a gene: 11. Germline V gene data show CDR1 as SQVTM and CDR2 as ANQGSEA. CDR3 length: 16 amino acids. The genes are TRBV29-1 and TRBJ2-7; 7 bases map to TRBD2. Sample: peripheral blood, taken from a patient treated with radiotherapy plus ipilimumab. The receptor was derived from a human donor with non-small cell lung cancer who had a partial response to radiotherapy plus ipilimumab. Some clones in this sample may be carry-over from other donors' samples. This chain's CDR3 is CSVEVLSLAATYEQYF. DNA of the CDR3: TGCAGCGTTGAAGTGCTATCTCTAGCGGCGACCTACGAGCAGTACTTC.